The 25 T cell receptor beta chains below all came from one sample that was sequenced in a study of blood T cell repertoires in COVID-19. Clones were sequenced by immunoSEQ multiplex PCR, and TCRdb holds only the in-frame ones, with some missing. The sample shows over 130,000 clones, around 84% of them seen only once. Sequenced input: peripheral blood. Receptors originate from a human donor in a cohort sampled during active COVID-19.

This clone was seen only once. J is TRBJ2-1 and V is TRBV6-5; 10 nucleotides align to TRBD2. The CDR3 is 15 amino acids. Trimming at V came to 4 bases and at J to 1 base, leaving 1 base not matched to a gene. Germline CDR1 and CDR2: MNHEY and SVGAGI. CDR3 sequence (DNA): TGTGCCAGCAGTTCACTAGCGGGGTCCTACAATGAGCAGTTCTTC. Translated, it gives CASSSLAGSYNEQFF.

As DNA, the CDR3 is TGTGCCAGCAGTCCAAGACCGGGACAGGGGTACGAGCAGTACTTC. It encodes CASSPRPGQGYEQYF. The V call is TRBV27, the J call TRBJ2-7; TRBD1 agrees at 10 bases. Germline loops: CDR1 MNHEY, CDR2 SMNVEV (reference sequence). V shed 5 bases and J 4 bases; nucleotides not matched to a gene: 8. This CDR3 has 15 residues.

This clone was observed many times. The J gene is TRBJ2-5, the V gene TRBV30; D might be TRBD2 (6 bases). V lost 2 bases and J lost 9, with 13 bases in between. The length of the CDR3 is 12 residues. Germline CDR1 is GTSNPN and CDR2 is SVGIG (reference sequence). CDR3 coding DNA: TGTGCCTGGAGTCCCGGGACGGGGGCCCAGTACTTC. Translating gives CAWSPGTGAQYF. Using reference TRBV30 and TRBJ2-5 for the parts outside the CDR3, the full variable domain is SQTIHQWPATLVQPVGSPLSLECTVEGTSNPNLYWYRQAAGRGLQLLFYSVGIGQISSEVPQNLSASRPQDRQFILSSKKLLLSDSGFYLCAWSPGTGAQYFGPGTRLLVL.

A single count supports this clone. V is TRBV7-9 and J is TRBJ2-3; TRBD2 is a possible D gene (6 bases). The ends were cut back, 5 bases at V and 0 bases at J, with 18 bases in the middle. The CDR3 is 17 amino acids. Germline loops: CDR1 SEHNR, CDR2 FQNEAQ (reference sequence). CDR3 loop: CASSAHTSLPSTDTQYF. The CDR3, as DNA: TGTGCCAGCAGCGCCCACACTAGCCTCCCTAGCACAGATACGCAGTATTTT.

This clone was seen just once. The CDR3 region has the DNA TGTGCCACCACAGTTCAAGAGACCCAGTACTTC. Its translation is CATTVQETQYF. The chain combines TRBV2 with TRBJ2-5, with D hard to call. This CDR3 comprises 11 residues. V was clipped by 10 bases and J by 2 bases, with 8 bases between them. Germline CDR1 and CDR2: SNHLY and FYNNEI. The entire variable domain, with the rest obtained from reference TRBV2 and TRBJ2-5, is as follows: EPEVTQTPSHQVTQMGQEVILRCVPISNHLYFYWYRQILGQKVEFLVSFYNNEISEKSEIFDDQFSVERPDGSNFTLKIRSTKLEDSAMYFCATTVQETQYFGPGTRLLVL.

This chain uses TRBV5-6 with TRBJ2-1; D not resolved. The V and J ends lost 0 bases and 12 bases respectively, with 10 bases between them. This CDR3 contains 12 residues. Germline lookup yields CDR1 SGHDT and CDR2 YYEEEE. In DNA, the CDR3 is TGTGCCAGCAGCTTGGCCCAGGCTGCGCAGTTCTTC. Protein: CASSLAQAAQFF.

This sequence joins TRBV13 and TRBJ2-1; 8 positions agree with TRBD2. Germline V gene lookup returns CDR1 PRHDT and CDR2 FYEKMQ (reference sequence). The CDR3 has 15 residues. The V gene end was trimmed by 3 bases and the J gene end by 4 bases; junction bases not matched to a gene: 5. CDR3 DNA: TGTGCCAGCAGCTTTCGCGGGGGGCTATACAATGAGCAGTTCTTC. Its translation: CASSFRGGLYNEQFF.

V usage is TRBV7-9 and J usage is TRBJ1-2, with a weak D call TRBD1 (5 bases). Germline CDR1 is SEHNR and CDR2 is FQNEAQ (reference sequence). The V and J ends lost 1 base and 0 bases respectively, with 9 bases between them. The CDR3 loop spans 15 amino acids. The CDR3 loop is CASSLGGVPNYGYTF. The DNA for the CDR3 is TGTGCCAGCAGCTTAGGGGGGGTTCCTAACTATGGCTACACCTTC.

The CDR3 protein is CASSQRQNRVTFSTDTQYF. The CDR3 DNA reads as TGTGCCAGCTCACAACGCCAAAACAGGGTTACATTTAGCACAGATACGCAGTATTTT. The chain couples TRBV18 to TRBJ2-3; D is perhaps TRBD1 (6 bases). Germline V gene data show CDR1 as KGHSH and CDR2 as LQKENI. The CDR3 runs 19 residues. V was shortened by 4 bases and J by 0 bases, with 23 bases between the two germline ends.

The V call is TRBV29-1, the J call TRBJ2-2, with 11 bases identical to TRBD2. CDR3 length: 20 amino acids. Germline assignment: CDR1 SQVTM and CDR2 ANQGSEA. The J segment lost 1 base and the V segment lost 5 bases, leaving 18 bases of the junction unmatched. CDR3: CSVSKRADSGRAGNTGELFF. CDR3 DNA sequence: TGCAGCGTTTCGAAGAGGGCGGATAGCGGGAGGGCCGGGAACACCGGGGAGCTGTTTTTT.

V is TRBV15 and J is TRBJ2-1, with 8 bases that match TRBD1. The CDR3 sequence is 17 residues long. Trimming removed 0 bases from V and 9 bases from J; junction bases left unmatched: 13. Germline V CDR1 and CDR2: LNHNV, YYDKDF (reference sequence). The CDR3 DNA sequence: TGTGCCACCAGCAGAGATCACACATTGACAGGGGCTAGTGAGCAGTTCTTC. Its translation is CATSRDHTLTGASEQFF.

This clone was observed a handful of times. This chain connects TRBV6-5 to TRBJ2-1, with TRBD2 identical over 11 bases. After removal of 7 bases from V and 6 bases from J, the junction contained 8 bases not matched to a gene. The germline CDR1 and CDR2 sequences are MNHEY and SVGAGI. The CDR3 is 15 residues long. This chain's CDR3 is CASNQIAGGSNEQFF. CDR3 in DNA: TGTGCCAGCAATCAAATAGCGGGGGGGAGCAATGAGCAGTTCTTC.

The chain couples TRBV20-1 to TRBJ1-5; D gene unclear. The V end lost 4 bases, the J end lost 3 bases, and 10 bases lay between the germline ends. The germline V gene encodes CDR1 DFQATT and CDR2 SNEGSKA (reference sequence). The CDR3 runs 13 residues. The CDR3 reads CSATDYNNQPQHF. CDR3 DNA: TGCAGTGCTACTGACTATAACAATCAGCCCCAGCATTTT.

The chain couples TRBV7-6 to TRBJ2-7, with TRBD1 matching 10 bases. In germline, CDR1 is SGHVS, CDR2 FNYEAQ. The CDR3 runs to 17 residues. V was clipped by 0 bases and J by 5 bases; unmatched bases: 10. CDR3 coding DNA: TGTGCCAGCAGCTTAGCGAATTTGAGACAGGGGGCCCACGAGCAGTACTTC. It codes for CASSLANLRQGAHEQYF.

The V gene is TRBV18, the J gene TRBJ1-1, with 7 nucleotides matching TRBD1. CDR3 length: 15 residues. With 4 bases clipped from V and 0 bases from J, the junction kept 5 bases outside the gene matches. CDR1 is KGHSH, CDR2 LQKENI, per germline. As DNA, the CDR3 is TGTGCCAGCTCACAGGGGGCCGCGATGAACACTGAAGCTTTCTTT. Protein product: CASSQGAAMNTEAFF.

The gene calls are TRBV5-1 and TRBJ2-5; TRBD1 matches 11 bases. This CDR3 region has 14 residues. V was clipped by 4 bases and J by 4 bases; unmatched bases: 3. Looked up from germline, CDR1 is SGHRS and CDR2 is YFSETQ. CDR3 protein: CASSRTGGAETQYF. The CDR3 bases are TGCGCCAGCAGCAGGACAGGGGGCGCAGAGACCCAGTACTTC.

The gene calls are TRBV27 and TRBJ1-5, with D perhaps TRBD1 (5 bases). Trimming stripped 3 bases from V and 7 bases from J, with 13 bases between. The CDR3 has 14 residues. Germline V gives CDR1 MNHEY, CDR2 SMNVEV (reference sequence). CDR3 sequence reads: CASSFGGVRQPQHF. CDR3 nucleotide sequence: TGTGCCAGCAGTTTCGGAGGGGTGAGGCAGCCCCAGCATTTT.

In nucleotides, the CDR3 is TGTGCCTGGAGACTCCCGCTCTACTATGGCTACACCTTC. This encodes CAWRLPLYYGYTF. This rearrangement joins TRBV30 to TRBJ1-2; D is uncertain. This CDR3 contains 13 residues. Germline loops: CDR1 GTSNPN, CDR2 SVGIG (reference sequence). The V and J ends lost 3 bases and 3 bases respectively, with 11 bases between them.

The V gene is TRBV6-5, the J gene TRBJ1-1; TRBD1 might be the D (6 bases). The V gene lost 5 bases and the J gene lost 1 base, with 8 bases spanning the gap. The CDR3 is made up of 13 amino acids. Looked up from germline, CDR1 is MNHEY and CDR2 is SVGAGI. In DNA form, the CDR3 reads TGTGCCAGCAGTCCGGGACAGAACACTGAAGCTTTCTTT. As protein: CASSPGQNTEAFF.

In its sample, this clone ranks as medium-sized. CDR3 loop: CSSKGGNEQFF. CDR3 nucleotides: TGCAGTTCAAAAGGGGGCAATGAGCAGTTCTTC. V is TRBV20-1 and J is TRBJ2-1; tentative D call: TRBD1 (6 bases). This CDR3 spans 11 amino acids. Trimming shortened V by 8 bases and J by 6 bases, and 11 bases separated the two germline ends. The germline CDR1 and CDR2 sequences are DFQATT and SNEGSKA (reference sequence).

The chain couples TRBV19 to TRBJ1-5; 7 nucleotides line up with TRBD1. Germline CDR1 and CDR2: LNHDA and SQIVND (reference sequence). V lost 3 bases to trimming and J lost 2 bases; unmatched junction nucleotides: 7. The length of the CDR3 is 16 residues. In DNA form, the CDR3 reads TGTGCCAGTAGTATGAAAATGACAGGGCGCAATCAGCCCCAGCATTTT. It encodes CASSMKMTGRNQPQHF.

CDR3 region: CAWGLKGATNEKLFF. DNA for the CDR3: TGTGCCTGGGGCCTCAAGGGGGCAACTAATGAAAAACTGTTTTTT. The V gene is TRBV30, the J gene TRBJ1-4; D possibly corresponds to TRBD1 (6 bases). The CDR3 extends over 15 amino acids. V was cut by 5 bases and J by 0 bases, with 13 bases left in between. Germline V gene sequence: CDR1 GTSNPN, CDR2 SVGIG (reference sequence).

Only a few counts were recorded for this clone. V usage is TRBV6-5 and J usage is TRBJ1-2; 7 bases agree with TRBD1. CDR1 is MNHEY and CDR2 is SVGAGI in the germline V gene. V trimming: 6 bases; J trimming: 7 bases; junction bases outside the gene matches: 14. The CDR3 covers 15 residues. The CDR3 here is CASSVGDRLVSGYTF. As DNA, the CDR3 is TGTGCCAGCAGCGTGGGGGACAGACTAGTGAGTGGCTACACCTTC.

The CDR3 DNA reads as TGTGCCAGCTCCCCGGGACTAGCGGGAGTTGAGCAGTTCTTC. Translation: CASSPGLAGVEQFF. The V call is TRBV9, the J call TRBJ2-1; 14 bases are shared with TRBD2. The CDR3 extends over 14 amino acids. After removal of 7 bases from V and 9 bases from J, the junction contained 6 bases not matched to a gene. Germline-derived CDR1 and CDR2 are SGDLS and YYNGEE.

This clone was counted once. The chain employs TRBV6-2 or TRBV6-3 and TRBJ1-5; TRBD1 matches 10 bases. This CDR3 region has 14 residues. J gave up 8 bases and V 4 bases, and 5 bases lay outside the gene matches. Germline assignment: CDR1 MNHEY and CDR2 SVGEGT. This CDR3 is CASSLTGGWEPQHF. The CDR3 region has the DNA TGTGCCAGCAGTTTGACAGGGGGCTGGGAGCCCCAGCATTTT.